One T cell receptor (beta chain) is described in this entry. The table came from immunoSEQ multiplex PCR; TCRdb's copy has only in-frame clones and leaves some out. This table has some 25,000 clones, roughly nine tenths appearing once. The record originates from a study of blood T cell repertoires in COVID-19. The wider study: Acute-phase and convalescent COVID-19 samples originated in the United States, Italy and Spain. Sample material is recorded as cDNA or gDNA derived from T cells, B-cell-depleted T cells, or PBMCs.

After removal of 5 bases from V and 3 bases from J, the junction contained 9 bases not matched to a gene. The length of the CDR3 is 15 residues. Looked up from germline, CDR1 is SNHLY and CDR2 is FYNNEI. This TCR was recovered from a man between 65 and 85 years old with COVID-19, enrolled during active disease. The chain combines TRBV2 with TRBJ2-7; 8 bases align to TRBD1. Sequencing used peripheral blood. In DNA, the CDR3 is TGTGCCAGCAGTCTCGGACAGGGTTGGGTCTACGAGCAGTACTTC. Protein product: CASSLGQGWVYEQYF.